What follows are 10 T cell receptor beta chains derived from one specimen sequenced in a study of cytomegalovirus exposure and HLA in healthy donors. PCR amplification relied on 60 Vbeta primers (plus 13 Jbeta primers). Clones were read by immunoSEQ multiplex PCR, and TCRdb kept only the in-frame ones, dropping some. The sample consists of fewer than 200,000 clones, approximately 80% of them appearing once. The sample consisted of PBMCs. Receptors originate from a girl under 10 years old in good health and CMV-seropositive.

This clone was observed once. The V call is TRBV25-1, the J call TRBJ2-7, with 8 bases lining up with TRBD1. Germline CDR1 MGHDK, CDR2 SYGVNS. This CDR3 is 15 amino acids long. The ends lost 3 bases at V and 5 bases at J; junction bases unmatched: 9. The CDR3 region is CASSDFGTGSHEQYF. The CDR3, as DNA: TGTGCCAGCAGTGATTTCGGGACAGGTAGCCACGAGCAGTACTTC.

The chain uses TRBV5-8 and TRBJ2-3; D is possibly TRBD2 (5 bases). There are 13 residues in the CDR3. Germline CDR1 is SGHTS and CDR2 is YDEGEE. V shed 2 bases and J shed 1 base, with 5 bases lying between them. The CDR3 DNA reads as TGTGCCAGCAGCTTCGGGGGCACAGATACGCAGTATTTT. It is translated as CASSFGGTDTQYF. Supplemented by reference TRBV5-8 and TRBJ2-3, the full variable domain reads EAGVTQSPTHLIKTRGQQATLRCSPISGHTSVYWYQQALGLGLQFLLWYDEGEERNRGNFPPRFSGRQFPNYSSELNVNALELEDSALYLCASSFGGTDTQYFGPGTRLTVL.

This rearrangement joins TRBV6-5 to TRBJ2-2, with 7 bases fitting TRBD1. CDR3 length: 12 amino acids. Germline V gene sequence: CDR1 MNHEY, CDR2 SVGAGI. Trimming removed 6 bases from V and 7 bases from J; junction bases left unmatched: 2. CDR3 sequence: CASRTGVGELFF. CDR3 in DNA: TGTGCCAGCAGAACAGGGGTCGGGGAGCTGTTTTTT.

This clone appeared once. V and J are TRBV5-5 and TRBJ1-2; the match to TRBD1 covers 8 bases. Trimming took 0 bases from V and 4 from J; bases not matched to a gene: 14. The CDR3 length is 18 residues. Germline V gene sequence: CDR1 SGHKS, CDR2 YYEKEE (reference sequence). CDR3 protein: CASSLGIRADRVIYGYTF. The CDR3 nucleotides read TGTGCCAGCAGCTTGGGGATTAGGGCGGACAGGGTAATCTATGGCTACACCTTC. Using reference TRBV5-5 and TRBJ1-2 for the parts outside the CDR3, the full variable domain is DAGVTQSPTHLIKTRGQQVTLRCSPISGHKSVSWYQQVLGQGPQFIFQYYEKEERGRGNFPDRFSARQFPNYSSELNVNALLLGDSALYLCASSLGIRADRVIYGYTFGSGTRLTVV.

This chain connects TRBV7-8 to TRBJ2-7, with 8 bases lining up with TRBD2. This CDR3 has 18 amino acids. The germline V gene has CDR1 SGHVS and CDR2 FQNEAQ. Losses at the gene ends were 2 bases for V and 3 bases for J; bases not matched to a gene: 15. The chain's CDR3 is CASSLLGSGAKRGYEQYF. The CDR3 DNA sequence: TGTGCCAGCAGCTTACTGGGTAGCGGGGCTAAACGCGGCTACGAGCAGTACTTC.

The genes are TRBV6-1 and TRBJ1-5; D may be TRBD1 (6 bases). The CDR3 loop spans 15 amino acids. Per germline, CDR1 MNHNS and CDR2 SASEGT. V was trimmed by 5 bases and J by 2 bases, leaving 13 bases between them. CDR3 in amino acids: CASSPQGNGNQPQHF. Written as DNA, the CDR3 is TGTGCCAGCAGTCCTCAGGGGAATGGCAATCAGCCCCAGCATTTT.

The chain links TRBV28 to TRBJ1-1; TRBD1 is a possible D gene (5 bases). Trimming pared 8 bases from V and 1 base from J, leaving 11 bases between. Germline CDR1 reads MDHEN; CDR2 reads SYDVKM. The CDR3 has 13 amino acids. Written as DNA, the CDR3 is TGTGCCAGCCTTGGGGGGGGGAACACTGAAGCTTTCTTT. Its protein is CASLGGGNTEAFF.

The chain joins TRBV28 to TRBJ1-4, with D maybe TRBD1 (5 bases). Per germline, CDR1 MDHEN and CDR2 SYDVKM. V was cut by 4 bases and J by 7 bases, with 19 bases left in between. The CDR3 length is 16 residues. The CDR3 region has the DNA TGTGCCAGCAGTTCCGAGAATATACGGGGACTTGAAAAACTGTTTTTT. As protein: CASSSENIRGLEKLFF. The variable domain in full, completed from reference TRBV28 and TRBJ1-4, reads DVKVTQSSRYLVKRTGEKVFLECVQDMDHENMFWYRQDPGLGLRLIYFSYDVKMKEKGDIPEGYSVSREKKERFSLILESASTNQTSMYLCASSSENIRGLEKLFFGSGTQLSVL.

The CDR3 is CASSLRGAYEQYF. Written as DNA, the CDR3 is TGTGCCAGCAGCTTACGGGGTGCCTACGAGCAGTACTTC. This sequence joins TRBV7-2 and TRBJ2-7; D perhaps matches TRBD2 (5 bases). CDR1 and CDR2 (germline): SGHTA, FQGNSA. The CDR3 loop spans 13 amino acids. The V end lost 2 bases, the J end lost 2 bases, and 7 bases lay between the germline ends.

The chain recombines TRBV5-6 with TRBJ2-7; tentative D call: TRBD1 (5 bases). Germline CDR1 and CDR2: SGHDT and YYEEEE. The length of the CDR3 is 16 residues. V lost 4 bases to trimming and J lost 2 bases, with 19 bases between them. The CDR3 reads CASSPFRGSRAYEQYF. Written as DNA, the CDR3 is TGTGCCAGCAGCCCGTTTAGGGGCTCCCGAGCCTACGAGCAGTACTTC.